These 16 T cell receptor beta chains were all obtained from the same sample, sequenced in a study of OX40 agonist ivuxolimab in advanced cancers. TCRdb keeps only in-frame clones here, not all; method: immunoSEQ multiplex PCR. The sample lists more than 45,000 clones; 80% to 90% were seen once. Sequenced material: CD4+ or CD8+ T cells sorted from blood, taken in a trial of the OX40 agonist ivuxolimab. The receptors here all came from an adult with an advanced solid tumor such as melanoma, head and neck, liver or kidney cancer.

This CDR3 is CASSFLGLGMNTEAFF. In nucleotides, the CDR3 is TGTGCCAGCAGCTTCCTGGGGTTGGGGATGAACACTGAAGCTTTCTTT. V and J are TRBV5-6 and TRBJ1-1, with no clear D. Trimming removed 2 bases from V and 0 bases from J, with 14 bases in between. The CDR3 has 16 amino acids. Germline-derived CDR1 and CDR2 are SGHDT and YYEEEE.

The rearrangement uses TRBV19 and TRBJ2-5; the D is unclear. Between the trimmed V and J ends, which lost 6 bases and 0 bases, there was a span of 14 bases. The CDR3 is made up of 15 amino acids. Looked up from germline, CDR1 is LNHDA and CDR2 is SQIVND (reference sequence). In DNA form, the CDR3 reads TGTGCCAGTAGCCCGGGCCGTTGGTACCAAGAGACCCAGTACTTC. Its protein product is CASSPGRWYQETQYF.

DNA of the CDR3: TGCGCCAGCAGCCAAGATAGGGCCGGTTCCATTACAGAGACCCAGTACTTC. This codes for CASSQDRAGSITETQYF. This chain links TRBV4-1 with TRBJ2-5; no firm D call. The CDR3 extends over 17 amino acids. Between the trimmed V and J ends, which lost 0 bases and 4 bases, there was a span of 18 bases. The germline CDR1 and CDR2 sequences are MGHRA and YSYEKL.

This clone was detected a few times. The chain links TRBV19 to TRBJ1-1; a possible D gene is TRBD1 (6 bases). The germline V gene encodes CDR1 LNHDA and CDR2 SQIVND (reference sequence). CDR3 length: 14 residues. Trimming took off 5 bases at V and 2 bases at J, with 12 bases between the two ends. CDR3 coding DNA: TGTGCCAGTAGTTTCGGGGGGGGCAACACTGAAGCTTTCTTT. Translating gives CASSFGGGNTEAFF. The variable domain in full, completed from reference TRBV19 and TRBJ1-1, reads DGGITQSPKYLFRKEGQNVTLSCEQNLNHDAMYWYRQDPGQGLRLIYYSQIVNDFQKGDIAEGYSVSREKKESFPLTVTSAQKNPTAFYLCASSFGGGNTEAFFGQGTRLTVV.

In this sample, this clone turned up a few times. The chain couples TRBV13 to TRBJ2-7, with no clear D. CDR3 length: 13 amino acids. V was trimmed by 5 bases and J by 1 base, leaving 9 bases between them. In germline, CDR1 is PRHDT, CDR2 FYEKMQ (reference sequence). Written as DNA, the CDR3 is TGTGCCAGCAGCCTTAGGGCGTCCTACGAGCAGTACGTC. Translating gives CASSLRASYEQYV.

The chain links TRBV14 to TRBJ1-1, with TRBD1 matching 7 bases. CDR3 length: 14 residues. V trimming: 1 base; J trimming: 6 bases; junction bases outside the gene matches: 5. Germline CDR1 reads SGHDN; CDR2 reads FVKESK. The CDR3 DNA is TGTGCCAGCAGCCAAGCAGGGGGTTTTTCTGAAGCTTTCTTT. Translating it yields CASSQAGGFSEAFF.

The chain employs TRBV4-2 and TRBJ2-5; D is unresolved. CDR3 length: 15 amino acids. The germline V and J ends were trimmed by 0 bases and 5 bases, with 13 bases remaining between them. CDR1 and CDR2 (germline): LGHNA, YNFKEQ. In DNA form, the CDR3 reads TGTGCCAGCAGCCAAGAGGTCAGCCCCTCGGAGACCCAGTACTTC. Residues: CASSQEVSPSETQYF.

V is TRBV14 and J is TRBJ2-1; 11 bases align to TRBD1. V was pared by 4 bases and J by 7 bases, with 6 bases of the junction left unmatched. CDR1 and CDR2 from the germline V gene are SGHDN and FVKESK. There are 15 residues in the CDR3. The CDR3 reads CASSRRDRGLNEQFF. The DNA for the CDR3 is TGTGCCAGCAGCCGCAGGGACAGGGGGTTAAATGAGCAGTTCTTC.

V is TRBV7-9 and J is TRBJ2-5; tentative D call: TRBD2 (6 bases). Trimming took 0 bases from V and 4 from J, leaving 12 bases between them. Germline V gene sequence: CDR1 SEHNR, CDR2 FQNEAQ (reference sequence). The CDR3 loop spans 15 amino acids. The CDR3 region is CASSLARLGGETQYF. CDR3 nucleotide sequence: TGTGCCAGCAGCTTAGCGAGATTGGGGGGAGAGACCCAGTACTTC.

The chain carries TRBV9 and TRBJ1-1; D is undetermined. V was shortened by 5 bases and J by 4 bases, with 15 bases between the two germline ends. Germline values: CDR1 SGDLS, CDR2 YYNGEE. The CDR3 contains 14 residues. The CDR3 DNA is TGTGCCAGCAGTACGGGAGGGAAAGGCACTGAAGCTTTCTTT. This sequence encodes CASSTGGKGTEAFF.

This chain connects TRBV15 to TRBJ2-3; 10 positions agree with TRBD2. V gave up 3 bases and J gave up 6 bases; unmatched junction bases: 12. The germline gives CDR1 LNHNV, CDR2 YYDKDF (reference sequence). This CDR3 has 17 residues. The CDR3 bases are TGTGCCACCAGCAGGGAGCACTTAGCGGGAGGCTTGGATACGCAGTATTTT. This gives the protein CATSREHLAGGLDTQYF.

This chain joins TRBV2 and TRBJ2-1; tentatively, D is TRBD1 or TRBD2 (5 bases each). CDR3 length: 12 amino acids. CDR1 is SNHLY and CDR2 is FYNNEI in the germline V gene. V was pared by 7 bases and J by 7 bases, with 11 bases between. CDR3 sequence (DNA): TGTGCCAGCATCCGCGAGGGGAATGAGCAGTTCTTC. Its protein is CASIREGNEQFF.

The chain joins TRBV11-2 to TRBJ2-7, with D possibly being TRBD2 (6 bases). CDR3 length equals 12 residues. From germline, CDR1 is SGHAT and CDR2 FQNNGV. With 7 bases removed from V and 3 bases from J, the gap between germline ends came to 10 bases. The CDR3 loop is CASTLGGYEQYV. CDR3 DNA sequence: TGTGCCAGCACCCTGGGGGGCTACGAGCAGTACGTC.

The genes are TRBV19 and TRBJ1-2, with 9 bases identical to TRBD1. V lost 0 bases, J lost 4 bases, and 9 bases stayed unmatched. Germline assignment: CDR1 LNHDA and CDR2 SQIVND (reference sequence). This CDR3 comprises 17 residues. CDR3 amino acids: CASSIDGTGFIGYGYTF. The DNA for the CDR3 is TGTGCCAGTAGTATAGACGGGACAGGGTTTATCGGCTATGGCTACACCTTC.

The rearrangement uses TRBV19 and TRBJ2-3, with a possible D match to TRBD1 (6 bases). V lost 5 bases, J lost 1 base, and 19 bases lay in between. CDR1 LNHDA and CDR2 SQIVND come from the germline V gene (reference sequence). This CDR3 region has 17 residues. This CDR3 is CASSATQGWSGTDTQYF. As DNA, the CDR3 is TGTGCCAGTAGTGCCACACAGGGATGGTCTGGCACAGATACGCAGTATTTT.

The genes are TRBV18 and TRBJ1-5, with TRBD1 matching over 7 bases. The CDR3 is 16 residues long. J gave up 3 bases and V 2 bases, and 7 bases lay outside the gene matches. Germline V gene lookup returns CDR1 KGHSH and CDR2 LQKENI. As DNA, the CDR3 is TGTGCCAGCTCACCAGGGGACAGCTCCACCAATCAGCCCCAGCATTTT. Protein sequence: CASSPGDSSTNQPQHF.